The 27 T cell receptor beta chains given below trace back to one sample, sequenced in a study of blood T cell repertoires in COVID-19. Profiled with immunoSEQ multiplex PCR; TCRdb holds only in-frame clones, not every one. This sample has about 52,000 clones; less than 95% occur once, and the top ten carry approximately 3.4%. Sequencing input: peripheral blood. All receptors derive from a human donor in a cohort sampled during active COVID-19.

This sequence joins TRBV7-8 and TRBJ1-5, with 8 bases matching TRBD1. Per the germline V gene, CDR1 is SGHVS and CDR2 is FQNEAQ. Trimming took 6 bases from V and 0 from J; bases not matched to a gene: 16. The length of the CDR3 is 19 residues. CDR3 bases: TGTGCCAGCAGTTTCGCGACAGGGGTCGGGCCATATAGCAATCAGCCCCAGCATTTT. Translating it yields CASSFATGVGPYSNQPQHF.

The chain joins TRBV29-1 to TRBJ1-5; D may be TRBD1 (5 bases). Germline V gene lookup returns CDR1 SQVTM and CDR2 ANQGSEA. V lost 4 bases and J lost 1, with 8 bases in between. The CDR3 is made up of 13 amino acids. CDR3 sequence: CSVAGNSNQPQHF. CDR3 DNA: TGCAGCGTTGCAGGGAACAGCAATCAGCCCCAGCATTTT. Complete variable domain (other parts from reference TRBV29-1 and TRBJ1-5): SAVISQKPSRDICQRGTSLTIQCQVDSQVTMMFWYRQQPGQSLTLIATANQGSEATYESGFVIDKFPISRPNLTFSTLTVSNMSPEDSSIYLCSVAGNSNQPQHFGDGTRLSIL.

This clone was recorded once. The V call is TRBV5-1, the J call TRBJ2-5, with no clear D. Per the germline V gene, CDR1 is SGHRS and CDR2 is YFSETQ. V was cut by 0 bases and J by 4 bases, with 10 bases left in between. There are 14 residues in the CDR3. The CDR3 sequence: CASSLDGSGETQYF. CDR3 nucleotide sequence: TGCGCCAGCAGCTTGGATGGGTCGGGAGAGACCCAGTACTTC.

Regarding this clone: One end of the junction does not line up with germline, which may come from a read error. The V call is TRBV29-1, the J call TRBJ1-1; 9 bases line up with TRBD1. The CDR3 has 11 residues. Germline V gives CDR1 SQVTM, CDR2 ANQGSEA. CDR3 sequence reads: CSVEKTGGAVF. CDR3 DNA: TGCAGCGTGGAAAAAACAGGGGGCGCGGTCTTT.

This rearrangement joins TRBV28 to TRBJ2-3; 9 nucleotides line up with TRBD2. This CDR3 is built from 14 residues. Germline V gene data show CDR1 as MDHEN and CDR2 as SYDVKM. V gave up 6 bases and J gave up 7 bases; unmatched junction bases: 8. Here the CDR3 DNA reads TGTGCCAGCAGGACCGGGACTAGCAGTTATACGCAGTATTTT. Translation: CASRTGTSSYTQYF.

V gene TRBV7-5 combines with J gene TRBJ2-7; the D call in the table, TRBD2, was not verified against the DNA. TRBV7-5 is a pseudogene. This CDR3 contains 16 residues. The CDR3 loop reads CARSSRTSGREYEQYF. In nucleotides, the CDR3 is TGTGCCAGAAGCTCCCGGACTAGCGGGAGGGAATACGAGCAGTACTTC.

As concerns this clone: The same CDR3 can be traced to other DNA sequences in this sample. The CDR3 loop is CASSLDREETQYF. The DNA for the CDR3 is TGTGCCAGCAGTCTGGACAGGGAAGAGACCCAGTACTTC. The chain carries TRBV7-2 and TRBJ2-5, with 8 bases lining up with TRBD1. The J segment lost 3 bases and the V segment lost 6 bases, leaving 3 bases of the junction unmatched. This CDR3 comprises 13 residues. The germline V gene has CDR1 SGHTA and CDR2 FQGNSA.

The sample holds one count of this clone. This chain links TRBV11-2 with TRBJ2-6; 7 nucleotides agree with TRBD1. Germline V CDR1 and CDR2: SGHAT, FQNNGV. With 3 bases clipped from V and 0 bases from J, the junction kept 5 bases outside the gene matches. The CDR3 loop spans 17 amino acids. In DNA form, the CDR3 reads TGTGCCAGCAGCTTCCTCTCAGGGGGCTCTGGGGCCAACGTCCTGACTTTC. It specifies CASSFLSGGSGANVLTF.

The V gene is TRBV30, the J gene TRBJ2-1, with a weak D call TRBD2 (5 bases). Germline V gene lookup returns CDR1 GTSNPN and CDR2 SVGIG (reference sequence). CDR3 size: 13 residues. With 5 bases removed from V and 0 bases from J, the gap between germline ends came to 8 bases. CDR3 amino acids: CAWLGSSYNEQFF. The CDR3 DNA reads TGTGCCTGGCTGGGGAGCTCCTACAATGAGCAGTTCTTC. Full variable domain (outside the CDR3, taken from reference TRBV30 and TRBJ2-1): SQTIHQWPATLVQPVGSPLSLECTVEGTSNPNLYWYRQAAGRGLQLLFYSVGIGQISSEVPQNLSASRPQDRQFILSSKKLLLSDSGFYLCAWLGSSYNEQFFGPGTRLTVL.

The V and J genes are TRBV27 and TRBJ2-2, with 9 nucleotides matching TRBD1. This CDR3 spans 14 amino acids. CDR1 and CDR2 (germline): MNHEY, SMNVEV (reference sequence). V lost 7 bases, J lost 6 bases, and 6 bases stayed unmatched. In nucleotides, the CDR3 is TGTGCCAGCACCTCCGGGACAGGGCCCGGGGAGCTGTTTTTT. This codes for CASTSGTGPGELFF.

CDR3 nucleotide sequence: TGCGCCAGCAGCCTCTCCGGGACAGGGTTGTCTGGAAACACCATATATTTT. Amino acids: CASSLSGTGLSGNTIYF. The rearrangement links TRBV5-1 to TRBJ1-3; TRBD1 matches 9 bases. Trimming cost V 4 bases and J 1 base; bases outside gene matches: 9. Germline V gene lookup returns CDR1 SGHRS and CDR2 YFSETQ. This CDR3 contains 17 residues.

The chain uses TRBV28 and TRBJ2-7; a weak D match, TRBD1 (5 bases). There are 14 residues in the CDR3. CDR1 and CDR2 from the germline V gene are MDHEN and SYDVKM. V was trimmed by 7 bases and J by 1 base, leaving 14 bases between them. The chain's CDR3 is CASTPPRASYEQYF. The CDR3 DNA reads as TGTGCCAGCACCCCGCCCAGGGCGTCCTACGAGCAGTACTTC.

The CDR3 DNA follows: TGTGCCAGCAGCCAGGACCCGGGACAGACTTACAATGAGCAGTTCTTC. Encoded protein: CASSQDPGQTYNEQFF. The chain combines TRBV3-1 (or the pseudogene TRBV3-2) with TRBJ2-1; 7 nucleotides match TRBD1. CDR3 length equals 16 residues. From germline, CDR1 is LGHDT and CDR2 YNNKEL (reference sequence). V was pared by 3 bases and J by 4 bases, with 9 bases of the junction left unmatched.

Here the CDR3 reads CASSVGVAEGEQYF. In DNA form, the CDR3 reads TGTGCCAGCAGTGTTGGGGTCGCGGAGGGCGAGCAGTACTTC. The V call is TRBV2, the J call TRBJ2-7; a weak D match, TRBD2 (6 bases). This CDR3 spans 14 amino acids. Germline assignment: CDR1 SNHLY and CDR2 FYNNEI. V was cut by 4 bases and J by 6 bases, with 16 bases left in between.

This clone is a singleton in its sample. This chain links TRBV6-4 with TRBJ1-5; 7 bases match TRBD1. The CDR3 contains 15 residues. Germline CDR1 reads MRHNA; CDR2 reads SNTAGT. V lost 5 bases to trimming and J lost 6 bases; unmatched junction nucleotides: 10. The CDR3 DNA sequence: TGTGCCAGCAGTCCGACAGGGAGGATAGGTCAGCCCCAGCATTTT. Translating gives CASSPTGRIGQPQHF.

The chain uses TRBV11-2 and TRBJ1-4, with 8 bases matching TRBD1. After removal of 5 bases from V and 8 bases from J, the junction contained 16 bases not matched to a gene. The CDR3 has 17 amino acids. CDR1 is SGHAT and CDR2 is FQNNGV in the germline V gene. This chain's CDR3 is CASSPRGGQGIGEKLFF. The CDR3 DNA sequence: TGTGCCAGCAGCCCCCGAGGCGGACAGGGAATTGGCGAAAAACTGTTTTTT.

V is TRBV9 and J is TRBJ2-7; TRBD2 matches 10 bases. Trimming cost V 7 bases and J 4 bases; bases outside gene matches: 8. The CDR3 has 14 amino acids. In germline, CDR1 is SGDLS, CDR2 YYNGEE. The DNA for the CDR3 is TGTGCCAGCGGTGTTGGGACTAGCGTTTACGAGCAGTACTTC. Amino acid sequence: CASGVGTSVYEQYF.

J is TRBJ2-5 and V is TRBV5-1; possibly TRBD1 for D (5 bases). The CDR3 runs to 13 residues. V was shortened by 6 bases and J by 5 bases, with 14 bases between the two germline ends. The germline CDR1 and CDR2 sequences are SGHRS and YFSETQ. The CDR3 region is CASTKRQGETQYF. The CDR3 DNA sequence: TGCGCCAGCACCAAAAGGCAGGGTGAGACCCAGTACTTC.

This chain links TRBV5-1 with TRBJ2-7, with 12 bases fitting TRBD2. Germline assignment: CDR1 SGHRS and CDR2 YFSETQ. The CDR3 is 17 residues long. V dropped 3 bases and J dropped 5; count of bases not matched to a gene: 12. The CDR3 DNA follows: TGCGCCAGCAGCTCATACTCAGGACTAGCGGGACTCAACGAGCAGTACTTC. Protein product: CASSSYSGLAGLNEQYF.

The chain recombines TRBV19 with TRBJ1-2, with D possibly TRBD1 on 6 matching bases. The CDR3 is 14 amino acids. Trimming left V 0 bases short and J 7 bases short, with 12 bases between. Germline assignment: CDR1 LNHDA and CDR2 SQIVND (reference sequence). CDR3 in DNA: TGTGCCAGTAGTATAGAACAGGGCGCTTCTGGCTACACCTTC. It encodes CASSIEQGASGYTF.

The gene calls are TRBV6-5 and TRBJ2-7; a weak D match, TRBD1 (6 bases). Trimming cost V 7 bases and J 6 bases, with 10 bases left between them. The CDR3 runs 11 residues. In germline, CDR1 is MNHEY, CDR2 SVGAGI. The CDR3 DNA sequence: TGTGCCAGCATTCACAGGGTCGAGCAGTACTTC. It codes for CASIHRVEQYF.

This clone has only one observation. This rearrangement joins TRBV6-6 to TRBJ1-2; D not certain. V was shortened by 0 bases and J by 5 bases, with 13 bases between the two germline ends. CDR3 length: 15 amino acids. In germline, CDR1 is MNHNY, CDR2 SVGAGI (reference sequence). DNA for the CDR3: TGTGCCAGCAGTTACTCGAGTGACTTTCGGTATGGCTACACCTTC. It yields the protein CASSYSSDFRYGYTF.

This sequence joins TRBV21-1 and TRBJ2-6; the D call of TRBD2 is as the table states it, not checked on the DNA. TRBV21-1 constitutes a pseudogene. This CDR3 spans 18 amino acids. The CDR3 sequence: CASTNTSDLLSGANVLTF. The CDR3 nucleotides read TGTGCCAGCACCAACACTAGCGATCTACTCTCTGGGGCCAACGTCCTGACTTTC.

The rearrangement links TRBV5-5 to TRBJ1-5; D unresolved. V lost 0 bases and J lost 0, with 7 bases in between. The germline V gene has CDR1 SGHKS and CDR2 YYEKEE (reference sequence). CDR3 length: 15 amino acids. The DNA for the CDR3 is TGTGCCAGCAGCTTGGCCCTATATAGCAATCAGCCCCAGCATTTT. It is translated as CASSLALYSNQPQHF.

The gene calls are TRBV7-8 and TRBJ2-1, with 10 bases fitting TRBD2. Per germline, CDR1 SGHVS and CDR2 FQNEAQ. CDR3 length equals 18 residues. J lost 3 bases, V lost 0 bases, and 8 bases had no gene match. As DNA, the CDR3 is TGTGCCAGCAGCTTAGCGAATATTAGGACTAGCGGCTACAATGAGCAGTTCTTC. It is translated as CASSLANIRTSGYNEQFF.

The chain links TRBV18 to TRBJ1-2, with TRBD1 matching over 9 bases. CDR1 is KGHSH and CDR2 is LQKENI in the germline V gene. The CDR3 runs 15 residues. The V segment lost 2 bases and the J segment 7 bases; nucleotides outside the gene matches: 8. The CDR3 coding sequence is TGTGCCAGCTCACCAGACGGACAGGGGCGCCGTGGCTACACCTTC. Amino acid sequence: CASSPDGQGRRGYTF.

This chain uses TRBV14 with TRBJ1-3; perhaps TRBD1 as D (6 bases). CDR1 is SGHDN and CDR2 is FVKESK in the germline V gene. The V gene lost 8 bases and the J gene lost 0 bases, with 20 bases spanning the gap. This CDR3 spans 17 amino acids. Written as DNA, the CDR3 is TGTGCCAGCCAACTCCGCACGGACAGTCTCTCTGGAAACACCATATATTTT. As protein: CASQLRTDSLSGNTIYF.